The 26 T cell receptor beta chains presented below share a single source sample, sequenced in a study of blood T cell repertoires in COVID-19. This table comes from immunoSEQ multiplex PCR, and its TCRdb copy is limited to in-frame clones, with some not included. Of about 530,000 clones listed, 70% to 90% are singletons. What was sequenced was peripheral blood. The receptors shown here come from a woman aged 50 to 65 with COVID-19, enrolled during active disease.

This chain uses TRBV7-8 with TRBJ2-5; 11 bases match TRBD2. Germline loops: CDR1 SGHVS, CDR2 FQNEAQ. V trimming: 2 bases; J trimming: 2 bases; junction bases outside the gene matches: 4. The CDR3 runs 16 residues. This chain's CDR3 is CASSLPIAGGQETQYF. The CDR3 nucleotides read TGTGCCAGCAGCTTACCTATAGCGGGGGGGCAAGAGACCCAGTACTTC.

This chain uses TRBV5-4 with TRBJ1-2; the D is unclear. Between the trimmed V and J ends, which lost 0 bases and 5 bases, there was a span of 11 bases. From germline, CDR1 is SGHNT and CDR2 YYREEE (reference sequence). This CDR3 is 14 amino acids long. The CDR3 is CASSLVADSYGYTF. CDR3 coding DNA: TGTGCCAGCAGCTTGGTGGCCGATTCTTATGGCTACACCTTC. The full variable domain, its missing parts supplied by reference TRBV5-4 and TRBJ1-2, is ETGVTQSPTHLIKTRGQQVTLRCSSQSGHNTVSWYQQALGQGPQFIFQYYREEENGRGNFPPRFSGLQFPNYSSELNVNALELDDSALYLCASSLVADSYGYTFGSGTRLTVV.

The rearrangement joins TRBV4-1 to TRBJ2-2; D might be TRBD1 (6 bases). This CDR3 comprises 14 residues. Germline CDR1 is MGHRA and CDR2 is YSYEKL. The germline V and J ends were trimmed by 2 bases and 8 bases, with 12 bases remaining between them. The CDR3 region has the DNA TGCGCCAGCAGCCAACACAGGGTGGTGGGGGAGCTGTTTTTT. Protein: CASSQHRVVGELFF.

The gene calls are TRBV6-5 and TRBJ2-7; 9 bases map to TRBD2. The germline V gene encodes CDR1 MNHEY and CDR2 SVGAGI. After removal of 5 bases from V and 2 bases from J, the junction contained 4 bases not matched to a gene. This CDR3 region has 14 residues. In nucleotides, the CDR3 is TGTGCCAGCAGTCCTCGACTAGCGGCCTACGAGCAGTACTTC. It translates to CASSPRLAAYEQYF.

V gene TRBV25-1 combines with J gene TRBJ1-1, with D possibly TRBD1 on 6 matching bases. The ends were cut back, 1 base at V and 2 bases at J, with 11 bases in the middle. The germline CDR1 and CDR2 sequences are MGHDK and SYGVNS. The CDR3 sequence is 15 residues long. CDR3 loop: CASSESAGANTEAFF. The CDR3 DNA reads as TGTGCCAGCAGTGAATCTGCAGGGGCTAACACTGAAGCTTTCTTT. Full variable domain (missing parts from reference TRBV25-1 and TRBJ1-1): EADIYQTPRYLVIGTGKKITLECSQTMGHDKMYWYQQDPGMELHLIHYSYGVNSTEKGDLSSESTVSRIRTEHFPLTLESARPSHTSQYLCASSESAGANTEAFFGQGTRLTVV.

The rearrangement uses TRBV20-1 and TRBJ1-1, with a possible D match to TRBD1 (5 bases). V was shortened by 1 base and J by 8 bases, with 8 bases between the two germline ends. This CDR3 has 11 residues. Germline V CDR1 and CDR2: DFQATT, SNEGSKA (reference sequence). The CDR3, as DNA: TGCAGTGCTAGAGCTCGACAGGAAGCTTTCTTT. Protein sequence: CSARARQEAFF.

A few counts support this clone. The chain's CDR3 is CASSLPPGGPLHF. The CDR3 DNA reads TGTGCCAGCAGCTTGCCCCCAGGTGGACCCCTCCACTTT. The chain employs TRBV7-8 and TRBJ1-6; no clear D. Germline-derived CDR1 and CDR2 are SGHVS and FQNEAQ. V lost 3 bases and J lost 12, with 12 bases in between. CDR3 length: 13 residues.

The rearrangement joins TRBV3-1 (or the pseudogene TRBV3-2) to TRBJ1-2, with TRBD1 matching over 8 bases. CDR3 size: 15 residues. V shed 0 bases and J 4 bases; nucleotides not matched to a gene: 4. Germline assignment: CDR1 LGHDT and CDR2 YNNKEL (reference sequence). The CDR3 nucleotides read TGTGCCAGCAGCCAAGAGGGACAGGCGCGCTATGGCTACACCTTC. The encoded protein is CASSQEGQARYGYTF.

This chain uses TRBV2 with TRBJ2-7; a possible D gene is TRBD1 (6 bases). Trimming cost V 5 bases and J 6 bases, with 11 bases left between them. Germline assignment: CDR1 SNHLY and CDR2 FYNNEI. The CDR3 length is 12 residues. CDR3 coding DNA: TGTGCCAGCAGTACTGGACAGTCCGAGCAGTACTTC. This encodes CASSTGQSEQYF.

This clone was seen just once. This sequence joins TRBV7-9 and TRBJ1-1, with 8 bases fitting TRBD1. CDR3 length: 14 amino acids. Trimming cost V 3 bases and J 3 bases; bases outside gene matches: 3. Germline assignment: CDR1 SEHNR and CDR2 FQNEAQ (reference sequence). CDR3 sequence: CASSLDREDTEAFF. In DNA form, the CDR3 reads TGTGCCAGCAGCTTGGACAGGGAAGACACTGAAGCTTTCTTT.

This clone showed up just a few times. The J gene is TRBJ1-1, the V gene TRBV25-1; D perhaps matches TRBD1 (5 bases). The CDR3 runs 14 residues. V lost 1 base and J lost 1, with 7 bases in between. The germline gives CDR1 MGHDK, CDR2 SYGVNS. CDR3 nucleotides: TGTGCCAGCAGTGAATGGCAGGGGAACACTGAAGCTTTCTTT. Residues: CASSEWQGNTEAFF.

This rearrangement joins TRBV4-1 to TRBJ2-7; 7 nucleotides align to TRBD1. In germline, CDR1 is MGHRA, CDR2 YSYEKL. V dropped 6 bases and J dropped 2; count of bases not matched to a gene: 16. This CDR3 contains 17 residues. This chain's CDR3 is CASSPKPGQSLAYEQYF. DNA of the CDR3: TGCGCCAGCAGTCCAAAGCCGGGACAGAGCTTGGCCTACGAGCAGTACTTC.

This chain uses TRBV6-5 with TRBJ1-1; 7 positions agree with TRBD1. CDR3 length: 15 amino acids. CDR1 is MNHEY, CDR2 SVGAGI, per germline. Germline trimming cut 5 bases from V and 2 bases from J; bases unmatched to any gene: 8. The CDR3, as DNA: TGTGCCAGCAGTCCATTTACAGGGGATAACACTGAAGCTTTCTTT. Amino acid sequence: CASSPFTGDNTEAFF.

The sample holds a few counts of this clone. This chain joins TRBV6-6 and TRBJ2-1; perhaps TRBD2 as D (6 bases). The CDR3 sequence is 11 residues long. The V end was cut by 4 bases, the J end by 12 bases, with 10 bases between. The germline CDR1 and CDR2 sequences are MNHNY and SVGAGI (reference sequence). Written as DNA, the CDR3 is TGTGCCAGCAGTTCACGGGAGAGGCAGTTCTTC. Amino acids: CASSSRERQFF.

This chain links TRBV6-5 with TRBJ1-1; 9 bases match TRBD1. This CDR3 has 16 residues. The V gene end was trimmed by 4 bases and the J gene end by 2 bases; junction bases not matched to a gene: 8. CDR1 and CDR2 (germline): MNHEY, SVGAGI. CDR3 amino acids: CASSLGTGLKNTEAFF. In nucleotides, the CDR3 is TGTGCCAGCAGTTTGGGGACAGGGTTAAAAAACACTGAAGCTTTCTTT.

The CDR3 here is CASSLSGGGNTEAFF. The CDR3 region has the DNA TGTGCCAGCAGCTTGTCAGGGGGCGGGAACACTGAAGCTTTCTTT. The rearrangement uses TRBV11-2 and TRBJ1-1; TRBD1 matches 8 bases. The germline V gene has CDR1 SGHAT and CDR2 FQNNGV. This CDR3 is built from 15 residues. Trimming cost V 3 bases and J 1 base; bases outside gene matches: 4.

This chain links TRBV7-7 with TRBJ2-7, with D perhaps matching TRBD1 (5 bases). Germline V gene sequence: CDR1 SSHAT, CDR2 FNYEAQ (reference sequence). CDR3 length: 14 amino acids. With 2 bases removed from V and 4 bases from J, the gap between germline ends came to 12 bases. CDR3 sequence: CASSLQPDSYEQYF. Here the CDR3 DNA reads TGTGCCAGCAGCTTACAGCCCGACAGTTACGAGCAGTACTTC.

CDR3 nucleotides: TGCGCCAGCAGCCAAGTTACCGACAGAGCACGATCTAACTATGGCTACACCTTC. Its protein is CASSQVTDRARSNYGYTF. This chain links TRBV4-1 with TRBJ1-2; a possible D gene is TRBD1 (5 bases). The germline V and J ends were trimmed by 1 base and 0 bases, with 18 bases remaining between them. The CDR3 covers 18 residues. Germline V gene sequence: CDR1 MGHRA, CDR2 YSYEKL.

This chain uses TRBV5-1 with TRBJ2-2; 14 bases map to TRBD2. The V and J ends lost 4 bases and 4 bases, in that order; junction bases with no gene match: 3. CDR1 and CDR2 from the germline V gene are SGHRS and YFSETQ. The CDR3 covers 16 residues. The CDR3, as DNA: TGCGCCAGCAGCCTCGGGACTAGCGGGGGCACCGGGGAGCTGTTTTTT. Its translation is CASSLGTSGGTGELFF.

J is TRBJ2-1 and V is TRBV12-3 or TRBV12-4, with D hard to call. V shed 5 bases and J shed 10 bases, with 15 bases lying between them. This CDR3 comprises 13 residues. The CDR3 loop reads CASSPGSAVEQFF. Written as DNA, the CDR3 is TGTGCCAGCAGTCCTGGATCGGCGGTCGAGCAGTTCTTC.

This chain uses TRBV7-9 with TRBJ1-2; D remains unclear. The CDR3 runs 15 residues. V lost 1 base to trimming and J lost 0 bases, with 9 bases between them. Germline CDR1 SEHNR, CDR2 FQNEAQ (reference sequence). The CDR3 loop is CASSLEAQANYGYTF. In DNA form, the CDR3 reads TGTGCCAGCAGCTTAGAGGCCCAGGCTAACTATGGCTACACCTTC.

The chain recombines TRBV15 with TRBJ2-7, with 11 bases identical to TRBD2. V lost 1 base and J lost 0; bases outside the gene matches: 8. The CDR3 sequence is 18 residues long. Germline V gene data show CDR1 as LNHNV and CDR2 as YYDKDF (reference sequence). CDR3 bases: TGTGCCACCAGCAGAGGGCTAGCGGGGGGCGGGGGCTCCTACGAGCAGTACTTC. Residues: CATSRGLAGGGGSYEQYF.

V usage is TRBV19 and J usage is TRBJ1-2, with D maybe TRBD1 (6 bases). The CDR3 is 14 amino acids. Germline loops: CDR1 LNHDA, CDR2 SQIVND (reference sequence). V lost 5 bases and J 2 bases, leaving 12 bases between the germline ends. This chain's CDR3 is CASSYDRLNYGYTF. In DNA form, the CDR3 reads TGTGCCAGTAGTTATGACAGGTTAAACTATGGCTACACCTTC.

The gene calls are TRBV7-2 and TRBJ2-7; a weak D match, TRBD2 (7 bases). CDR3 length equals 14 residues. Trimming removed 5 bases from V and 1 base from J, with 12 bases in between. Looked up from germline, CDR1 is SGHTA and CDR2 is FQGNSA. This chain's CDR3 is CASSLGGASYEQYF. DNA for the CDR3: TGTGCCAGCAGCCTGGGGGGGGCGTCCTACGAGCAGTACTTC.

V usage is TRBV5-6 and J usage is TRBJ2-7; 10 bases align to TRBD1. Per the germline V gene, CDR1 is SGHDT and CDR2 is YYEEEE. Germline trimming cut 4 bases from V and 4 bases from J; bases unmatched to any gene: 5. This CDR3 contains 14 residues. The CDR3 bases are TGTGCCAGCAGCGTCGGGACAGGGGCATACGAGCAGTACTTC. Translated, it gives CASSVGTGAYEQYF.

This sequence joins TRBV5-1 and TRBJ1-1; unclear D gene. The CDR3 has 14 residues. CDR1 is SGHRS and CDR2 is YFSETQ in the germline V gene. V was clipped by 4 bases and J by 2 bases, with 12 bases between them. CDR3 sequence: CASSLESANTEAFF. The DNA of the CDR3 is TGCGCCAGCAGCCTAGAGTCGGCAAACACTGAAGCTTTCTTT. Full variable domain (outside the CDR3, taken from reference TRBV5-1 and TRBJ1-1): KAGVTQTPRYLIKTRGQQVTLSCSPISGHRSVSWYQQTPGQGLQFLFEYFSETQRNKGNFPGRFSGRQFSNSRSEMNVSTLELGDSALYLCASSLESANTEAFFGQGTRLTVV.